These T cell receptor beta chains were read from a single sample in a study of PD-L1 blockade in urothelial cancer. Only in-frame clones appear in the TCRdb table, and some are missing; sequencing was by immunoSEQ multiplex PCR. The table lists under 120,000 clones, around 85% of them singletons. Sequenced material: PBMCs, taken around atezolizumab (anti-PD-L1) treatment. The receptors were gathered from a middle-aged man with urothelial cancer. Each CDR3 is given with its conserved first and last residue. The D gene is left open where the match is weak. Rows give clone size only sometimes, using once, few, many, or a class for an expanded clone.

J gene	D gene	clone size	V gene	CDR3 DNA	CDR3 protein
TRBJ1-5	NA	NA	TRBV7-3	TGTGCCAGCAGCCCCCCTACATGGAGAAACGGTCAGCCCCAGCATTTT	CASSPPTWRNGQPQHF
TRBJ1-6	NA	NA	TRBV6-6	TGTGCCAGCAGTAAACGGGACAATAATTCACCCCTCCACTTT	CASSKRDNNSPLHF
TRBJ2-7	TRBD1	few	TRBV4-2	TGTGCCAGCAGCCCCGGGACAGGGGCGTACGAGCAGTACTTC	CASSPGTGAYEQYF
TRBJ2-2	TRBD2	NA	TRBV7-8	TGTGCCAGCAGCCCACGCGGGGGTAACGGCGGGGAGCTGTTTTTT	CASSPRGGNGGELFF
TRBJ2-1	NA	NA	TRBV27	TGTGCCAGCAGGTCCTTCGGGGAGGAGGGCGTGGGGCTACGGGCGGGTGAGCAGTTCTTC	CASRSFGEEGVGLRAGEQFF
TRBJ1-5	TRBD1	NA	TRBV2	TGTGCCAGCAGTGAAAGACCTGGACAGGGGTTAGGTCAGCCCCAGCATTTT	CASSERPGQGLGQPQHF
TRBJ1-4	TRBD1	NA	TRBV7-9	TGTGCCAGCAGCTTAGGCAGGGGGGATGAAAAACTGTTTTTT	CASSLGRGDEKLFF
TRBJ2-1	TRBD2	NA	TRBV7-8	TGTGCCAGCAGCTTAGTCGCCGGGACTAGCGGGAGCTCCAATGAGCAGTTCTTC	CASSLVAGTSGSSNEQFF
TRBJ2-3	NA	NA	TRBV11-2	TGTGCCAGCAGCTTAGTACTCGCTAGCACAGATACGCAGTATTTT	CASSLVLASTDTQYF
TRBJ2-5	TRBD1	NA	TRBV19	TGTGCCAGTAGTACGACCGGGACAGCGAAAGAGACCCAGTACTTC	CASSTTGTAKETQYF
TRBJ2-7	TRBD1	NA	TRBV11-2	TGTGCCAGCAGCCCTGGACAGGAAATTTCCTACGAGCAGTACTTC	CASSPGQEISYEQYF
TRBJ1-6	TRBD1	NA	TRBV7-8	TGTGCCAGCAGGCGAACCGGGACAGCTAATTCACCCCTCCACTTT	CASRRTGTANSPLHF
TRBJ2-4	NA	NA	TRBV28	TGTGCCAGCAGCGAGACAACCGGGACAAAGGCCCGTGCCAAAAACATTCAGTACTTC	CASSETTGTKARAKNIQYF
TRBJ2-5	NA	NA	TRBV6-1	TGTGCCAGCAGTGAATTTCCGTACCAAGAGACCCAGTACTTC	CASSEFPYQETQYF
TRBJ2-5	TRBD1	NA	TRBV5-4	TGTGCCAGCAGCTTGGGGGGACAGGGGGCTTGGGAGACCCAGTACTTC	CASSLGGQGAWETQYF
TRBJ2-7	NA	NA	TRBV1	TGCACCAGCAGCCTGAGGACTAGCGAGTCCTACGAGCAGTACTTC	CTSSLRTSESYEQYF
TRBJ1-1	NA	NA	TRBV2	TGTGCCAGCATCGAGGGCCTGGGCGCTGAAGCTTTCTTT	CASIEGLGAEAFF
TRBJ2-7	NA	NA	TRBV5-1	TGCGCCAGCAGCTTGGCAGGGTCTGAGTACGAGCAGTACTTC	CASSLAGSEYEQYF
TRBJ1-2	NA	NA	TRBV7-2	TGTGCCAGCAGCTTAGCGCGACTCCGCAAGGGCTACACCTTC	CASSLARLRKGYTF
TRBJ2-7	NA	NA	TRBV27	TGTGCCAGCAGTTTTCGGGTCAACTCCTACGAGCAGTACTTC	CASSFRVNSYEQYF
TRBJ2-3	TRBD2	NA	TRBV4-2	TGTGCCAGCAGCCCCTCGGAGCGGGAGCCCTCAGATACGCAGTATTTT	CASSPSEREPSDTQYF
TRBJ2-2	TRBD2	NA	TRBV2	TGTGCCAGCAGCACACTAGCGGGAGGATACACCGGGGAGCTGTTTTTT	CASSTLAGGYTGELFF
TRBJ2-7	NA	once	TRBV6-1	TGTGCCAGCAGTTCCGGGATTGGGGGGGAGCAGTACTTC	CASSSGIGGEQYF
TRBJ2-2	NA	NA	TRBV19	TGTGCCAGTAGTATAGGTAACAGGGTGACCGGGGAGCTGTTTTTT	CASSIGNRVTGELFF
TRBJ1-1	TRBD1	NA	TRBV14	TGTGCCAGCAGCCGATACAGGGGGCTGAGGGCTGAAGCTTTCTTT	CASSRYRGLRAEAFF
TRBJ1-5	NA	NA	TRBV28	TGTGCCAGCAGTAACCTCGGGCAGCCCCAGCATTTT	CASSNLGQPQHF
TRBJ1-1	TRBD1	NA	TRBV11-3	TGTGCCAGCAGCTTAGGGTCACAGGGGGCGAGGGGCACTGAAGCTTTCTTT	CASSLGSQGARGTEAFF
TRBJ2-3	TRBD1	NA	TRBV19	TGTGCCAGTAGTTCGGGACAGGGAACAGTACGCACGCAGTATTTT	CASSSGQGTVRTQYF
TRBJ2-1	NA	NA	TRBV4-1	TGCGCCAGCAGCCAGGGCTCTCTTCCAGATGGGCAGTTCTTC	CASSQGSLPDGQFF
TRBJ2-7	NA	once	TRBV5-6	TGTGCCAGCAGCTCTCTACGTTCCTACGAGCAGTACTTC	CASSSLRSYEQYF
TRBJ1-6	NA	NA	TRBV7-2	TGTGCCAGCAGCCCTAACAGGGAAAGTTCACCCCTCCACTTT	CASSPNRESSPLHF
TRBJ2-5	NA	NA	TRBV4-2	TGTGCCAGCAGCCAAGATCTTATCTCGACCCAGGGAGAGACCCAGTACTTC	CASSQDLISTQGETQYF
TRBJ2-1	TRBD2	once	TRBV6-1	TGTGCCAGCACGATGGCTAGCGGGAGCCGCGAGCAGTTCTTC	CASTMASGSREQFF
TRBJ2-1	TRBD1	NA	TRBV6-5	TGTGCCAGCAGTTTTGGACAGGGGAACAATGAGCAGTTCTTC	CASSFGQGNNEQFF
TRBJ2-7	TRBD1	NA	TRBV27	TGTGCCAGCAGTGTTCCGGGACAGGGGGCTGAGGAGCAGTACTTC	CASSVPGQGAEEQYF
TRBJ1-1	NA	NA	TRBV19	TGTGCCAGTAGTAACGAGAGGACTGAAGCTTTCTTT	CASSNERTEAFF
TRBJ2-1	TRBD1	NA	TRBV19	TGTGCCAGTAGCCGACAGGGTGGCTACAATGAGCAGTTCTTC	CASSRQGGYNEQFF
TRBJ1-1	NA	NA	TRBV19	TGTGCCAGTAGTAATACCCCTCGCGCTGAAGCTTTCTTT	CASSNTPRAEAFF
TRBJ2-5	TRBD1	NA	TRBV11-3	TGTGCCAGCAGCGTTCACAGGGGAGAAGAGACCCAGTACTTC	CASSVHRGEETQYF
TRBJ2-5	NA	NA	TRBV2	TGTGCCACACACTTGATGACCGGGGTACAAGAGACCCAGTACTTC	CATHLMTGVQETQYF
TRBJ1-2	TRBD1	NA	TRBV6-5	TGTGCTAGTCGGACAGGGGAAGACTATGGCTACACCTTC	CASRTGEDYGYTF
TRBJ1-1	NA	NA	TRBV28	TGTGCCAGCAAGCGGGGGTACACTGAAGCTTTCTTT	CASKRGYTEAFF